These 9 T cell receptor beta chains share one sample of origin, sequenced in a study of T cell repertoires in cytomegalovirus infection. One entry per CDR3 protein results from TCRdb running MiXCR on the reads. This repertoire shows 400,000 or so distinct CDR3 sequences, about a sixth found once; its top ten account for around 8.6%. The specimen sequenced was PBMCs. All receptors come from a human donor in good health (CMV status not recorded). Some clones in this sample may be carry-over from other donors' samples.

This clonotype was recorded a few times. This rearrangement joins TRBV7-8 to TRBJ1-2, with TRBD1 identical over 7 bases. This CDR3 region has 14 residues. The germline V gene has CDR1 SGHVS and CDR2 FQNEAQ. V lost 5 bases to trimming and J lost 2 bases; unmatched junction nucleotides: 5. The CDR3 nucleotides read TGTGCCAGCAGCAGGGGACAGTTCAACTATGGCTACACCTTC. It codes for CASSRGQFNYGYTF. Variable domain in full (rest from reference TRBV7-8 and TRBJ1-2): GAGVSQSPRYKVAKRGQDVALRCDPISGHVSLFWYQQALGQGPEFLTYFQNEAQLDKSGLPSDRFFAERPEGSVSTLKIQRTQQEDSAVYLCASSRGQFNYGYTFGSGTRLTVV.

The chain links TRBV7-9 to TRBJ2-1; TRBD1 or TRBD2 may be the D gene (5 bases each). The CDR3 is 13 amino acids. CDR1 is SEHNR, CDR2 FQNEAQ, per germline (reference sequence). V was shortened by 5 bases and J by 10 bases, with 15 bases between the two germline ends. The CDR3, as DNA: TGTGCCAGCAGCCCCCGAGGTTGGGACGAGCAGTTCTTC. It codes for CASSPRGWDEQFF.

At least ten counts were recorded for this clonotype. The genes are TRBV7-8 and TRBJ2-3; D gene ambiguous. Per the germline V gene, CDR1 is SGHVS and CDR2 is FQNEAQ. The CDR3 sequence is 14 residues long. V was shortened by 2 bases and J by 5 bases, with 11 bases between the two germline ends. The CDR3 reads CASSLRFPGDTQYF. The CDR3 DNA reads TGTGCCAGCAGCTTAAGATTTCCTGGAGATACGCAGTATTTT.

This clonotype showed up many times. V gene TRBV7-2 combines with J gene TRBJ2-2; D possibly corresponds to TRBD1 (6 bases). The CDR3 is 17 residues long. Germline V gene data show CDR1 as SGHTA and CDR2 as FQGNSA. Between the trimmed V and J ends, which lost 5 bases and 0 bases, there was a span of 16 bases. CDR3 sequence (DNA): TGTGCCAGCAGCCCATCACAGGGTTCCTCGAACACCGGGGAGCTGTTTTTT. Amino acids: CASSPSQGSSNTGELFF.

The chain carries TRBV7-8 and TRBJ2-6; TRBD2 aligns across 7 bases. The length of the CDR3 is 17 residues. Germline V gives CDR1 SGHVS, CDR2 FQNEAQ. V was pared by 2 bases and J by 4 bases, with 8 bases of the junction left unmatched. CDR3 sequence: CASSLSGGSTGANVLTF. The CDR3 nucleotides read TGTGCCAGCAGCTTATCGGGGGGTTCTACGGGGGCCAACGTCCTGACTTTC.

This clonotype has ten or more counts. The gene calls are TRBV12-3 or TRBV12-4 and TRBJ1-5; 8 nucleotides align to TRBD1. Trimming cost V 3 bases and J 5 bases; bases outside gene matches: 3. This CDR3 comprises 14 residues. In nucleotides, the CDR3 is TGTGCCAGCAGTTTCGGGACAGGCGATCAGCCCCAGCATTTT. It translates to CASSFGTGDQPQHF.

This clonotype was detected only a few times. The chain is built from TRBV5-7 and TRBJ2-5; 8 nucleotides align to TRBD2. TRBV5-7 falls under the ORF class, with uncertain function. This CDR3 is 15 amino acids long. V trimming: 6 bases; J trimming: 6 bases; junction bases outside the gene matches: 13. This chain's CDR3 is CASTRGLEVDKTQYF. CDR3 sequence (DNA): TGTGCCAGCACTCGGGGACTAGAAGTAGACAAGACCCAGTACTTC.

This clonotype was seen more than once but under ten times. The rearrangement links TRBV29-1 to TRBJ1-2; possible D gene TRBD1, 5 bases. V gave up 5 bases and J gave up 1 base, with 11 bases separating them. Germline assignment: CDR1 SQVTM and CDR2 ANQGSEA. The CDR3 totals 13 residues. CDR3 protein: CSVFDQGNYGYTF. The CDR3 DNA follows: TGCAGCGTTTTCGATCAGGGTAACTATGGCTACACCTTC.

The rearrangement joins TRBV18 to TRBJ2-7; maybe TRBD1 (7 bases). Germline V gene data show CDR1 as KGHSH and CDR2 as LQKENI. The CDR3 has 14 amino acids. V lost 3 bases to trimming and J lost 4 bases, with 13 bases between them. The CDR3 DNA follows: TGTGCCAGCTCACCCGCGGGACAGATATACGAGCAGTACTTC. Residues: CASSPAGQIYEQYF.